This T cell receptor beta chain was retrieved from a study of blood T cell repertoires in COVID-19. Produced via immunoSEQ multiplex PCR; TCRdb's table is partial and in-frame only. The table includes about 100,000 clones, approximately 84% detected once. V was cut by 5 bases and J by 1 base, with 17 bases left in between. The CDR3 contains 16 residues. Germline CDR1 and CDR2: SGHTA and FQGNSA. The chain uses TRBV7-2 and TRBJ2-5; TRBD1 is a possible D gene (5 bases). Sequencing was carried out using peripheral blood. The receptor was derived from a man aged 25 to 40 in a cohort sampled during active COVID-19. CDR3 sequence reads: CASSLLPWGSQETQYF. Written as DNA, the CDR3 is TGTGCCAGCAGCCTATTGCCATGGGGCAGCCAAGAGACCCAGTACTTC.